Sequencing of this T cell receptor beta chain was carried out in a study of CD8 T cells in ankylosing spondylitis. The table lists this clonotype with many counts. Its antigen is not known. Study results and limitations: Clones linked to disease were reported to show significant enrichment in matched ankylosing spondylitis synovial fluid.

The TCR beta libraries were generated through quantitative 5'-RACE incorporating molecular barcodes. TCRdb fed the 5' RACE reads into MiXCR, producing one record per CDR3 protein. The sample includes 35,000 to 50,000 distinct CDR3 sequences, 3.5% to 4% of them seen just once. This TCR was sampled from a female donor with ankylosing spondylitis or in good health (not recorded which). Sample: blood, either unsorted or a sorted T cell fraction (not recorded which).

The CDR3 DNA is TGTGCCAGCAGCGTTTTTGGCGGGGGGGCAGGCAATGAGCAGTTCTTC. Amino acids: CASSVFGGGAGNEQFF. The rearrangement uses TRBV9 and TRBJ2-1; 9 positions match TRBD2. Looked up from germline, CDR1 is SGDLS and CDR2 is YYNGEE. The CDR3 sequence is 16 residues long. V lost 2 bases to trimming and J lost 6 bases; unmatched junction nucleotides: 9.